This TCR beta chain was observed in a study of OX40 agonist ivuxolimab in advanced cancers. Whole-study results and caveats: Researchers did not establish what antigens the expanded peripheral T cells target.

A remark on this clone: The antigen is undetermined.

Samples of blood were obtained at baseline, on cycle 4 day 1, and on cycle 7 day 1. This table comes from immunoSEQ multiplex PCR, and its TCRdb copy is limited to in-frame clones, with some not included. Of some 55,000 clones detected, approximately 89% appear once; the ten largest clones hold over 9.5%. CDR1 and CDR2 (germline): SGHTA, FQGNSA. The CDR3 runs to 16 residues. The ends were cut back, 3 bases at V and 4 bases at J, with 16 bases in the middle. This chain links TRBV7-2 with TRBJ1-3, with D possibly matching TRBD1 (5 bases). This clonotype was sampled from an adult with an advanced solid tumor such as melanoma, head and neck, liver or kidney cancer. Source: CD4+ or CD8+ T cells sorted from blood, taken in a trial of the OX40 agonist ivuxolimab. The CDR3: CASSFAGARPGNTIYF. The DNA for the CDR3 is TGTGCCAGCAGCTTCGCCGGGGCCCGACCAGGAAACACCATATATTTT.